These 15 T cell receptor beta chains share one sample of origin, sequenced in a study of OX40 agonist ivuxolimab in advanced cancers. Produced via immunoSEQ multiplex PCR; TCRdb's table is partial and in-frame only. The sample records 80,000 to 95,000 clones, under 95% being singletons. Source: CD4+ or CD8+ T cells sorted from blood, taken in a trial of the OX40 agonist ivuxolimab. Source of these receptors: an adult with an advanced solid tumor such as melanoma, head and neck, liver or kidney cancer.

The rearrangement uses TRBV15 and TRBJ2-7; TRBD1 aligns across 7 bases. After removal of 3 bases from V and 3 bases from J, the junction contained 2 bases not matched to a gene. Germline-derived CDR1 and CDR2 are LNHNV and YYDKDF (reference sequence). The CDR3 sequence is 13 residues long. CDR3 sequence: CATSRSGGYEQYF. CDR3 coding DNA: TGTGCCACCAGCAGGTCAGGGGGCTACGAGCAGTACTTC.

This chain connects TRBV7-2 to TRBJ2-3; D remains unclear. This CDR3 is built from 12 residues. Germline V gives CDR1 SGHTA, CDR2 FQGNSA. V dropped 1 base and J dropped 6 bases, with 5 bases sitting between them. CDR3 residues: CASSLGRDTQYF. The DNA for the CDR3 is TGTGCCAGCAGCTTAGGTCGGGATACGCAGTATTTT. Full variable domain (outside the CDR3, taken from reference TRBV7-2 and TRBJ2-3): GAGVSQSPSNKVTEKGKDVELRCDPISGHTALYWYRQSLGQGLEFLIYFQGNSAPDKSGLPSDRFSAERTGGSVSTLTIQRTQQEDSAVYLCASSLGRDTQYFGPGTRLTVL.

V usage is TRBV19 and J usage is TRBJ2-2, with D perhaps matching TRBD2 (6 bases). The V gene's germline CDR1 is LNHDA and CDR2 SQIVND (reference sequence). Deletions cut 1 base from V and 4 bases from J, with 10 bases between. The CDR3 totals 15 residues. The CDR3 region has the DNA TGTGCCAGTAGTATAGCGGGGGAACTCACCGGGGAGCTGTTTTTT. Protein sequence: CASSIAGELTGELFF.

The chain carries TRBV19 and TRBJ1-3, with a weak D call TRBD1 (6 bases). The CDR3 is 13 amino acids. Germline V gene sequence: CDR1 LNHDA, CDR2 SQIVND (reference sequence). Between the trimmed V and J ends, which lost 4 bases and 2 bases, there was a span of 6 bases. CDR3 DNA sequence: TGTGCCAGTAGTAGGGACACTGGAAACACCATATATTTT. Encoded protein: CASSRDTGNTIYF. Full variable domain (missing parts from reference TRBV19 and TRBJ1-3): DGGITQSPKYLFRKEGQNVTLSCEQNLNHDAMYWYRQDPGQGLRLIYYSQIVNDFQKGDIAEGYSVSREKKESFPLTVTSAQKNPTAFYLCASSRDTGNTIYFGEGSWLTVV.

The chain uses TRBV27 and TRBJ2-7; no definite D call. CDR3 size: 16 residues. V gave up 0 bases and J gave up 3 bases, with 15 bases separating them. CDR1 is MNHEY, CDR2 SMNVEV, per germline (reference sequence). The CDR3 sequence is CASSLSLLGVDYEQYF. CDR3 DNA: TGTGCCAGCAGTTTATCTCTCCTTGGGGTAGACTACGAGCAGTACTTC.

CDR3 residues: CASSTRQGTEAFF. DNA of the CDR3: TGTGCCAGCAGCACCCGACAGGGCACTGAAGCTTTCTTT. This sequence joins TRBV7-9 and TRBJ1-1, with TRBD1 identical over 7 bases. J was trimmed by 4 bases and V by 5 bases; bases with no gene match: 4. Germline V gene lookup returns CDR1 SEHNR and CDR2 FQNEAQ (reference sequence). The CDR3 is 13 residues long.

This clone was counted only a few times. This chain links TRBV2 with TRBJ1-5, with a tentative D call TRBD1 (5 bases). Germline loops: CDR1 SNHLY, CDR2 FYNNEI. This CDR3 contains 15 residues. V dropped 8 bases and J dropped 2 bases, with 16 bases sitting between them. The CDR3 DNA reads TGTGCCAGCGTCGGGGGGGTACACCGCAATCAGCCCCAGCATTTT. The encoded protein is CASVGGVHRNQPQHF.

The chain carries TRBV30 and TRBJ1-1, with TRBD1 matching over 8 bases. The trim removed 4 bases at V and 6 bases at J, leaving 10 bases unmatched. This CDR3 is built from 14 residues. Germline lookup yields CDR1 GTSNPN and CDR2 SVGIG (reference sequence). CDR3 in amino acids: CAWNLNLGQAEAFF. In DNA, the CDR3 is TGTGCCTGGAATTTGAACCTGGGACAGGCTGAAGCTTTCTTT. Based on the CDR3 plus reference TRBV30 and TRBJ1-1, the full variable domain is SQTIHQWPATLVQPVGSPLSLECTVEGTSNPNLYWYRQAAGRGLQLLFYSVGIGQISSEVPQNLSASRPQDRQFILSSKKLLLSDSGFYLCAWNLNLGQAEAFFGQGTRLTVV.

The chain employs TRBV7-3 and TRBJ2-1; TRBD2 agrees at 8 bases. The CDR3 sequence is 15 residues long. CDR1 is SGHTA and CDR2 is FQGTGA in the germline V gene. V shed 1 base and J 8 bases; nucleotides not matched to a gene: 7. CDR3 DNA sequence: TGTGCCAGCAGCTTAAGGCCTAGCGGGTGGGATGAGCAGTTCTTC. It codes for CASSLRPSGWDEQFF.

This clone was seen a single time. The CDR3 sequence is CASSLTSGSSYEQYF. Here the CDR3 DNA reads TGTGCCAGCAGCTTGACTAGCGGGAGCTCCTACGAGCAGTACTTC. The chain recombines TRBV11-2 with TRBJ2-7; 12 positions match TRBD2. This CDR3 has 15 amino acids. Trimming took 3 bases from V and 0 from J; bases not matched to a gene: 0. CDR1 SGHAT and CDR2 FQNNGV come from the germline V gene.

A word on this clone: Distinct nucleotide sequences in the sample also encode this CDR3. The chain recombines TRBV29-1 with TRBJ1-5; 7 bases are a match to TRBD1. CDR3 length: 14 amino acids. From germline, CDR1 is SQVTM and CDR2 ANQGSEA. The ends lost 6 bases at V and 0 bases at J; junction bases unmatched: 5. CDR3 DNA: TGCAGCGTGGGGGACAGCTATAGCAATCAGCCCCAGCATTTT. Its protein is CSVGDSYSNQPQHF.

This clone appeared once. The chain employs TRBV9 and TRBJ2-1; the match to TRBD1 covers 9 bases. The V segment lost 2 bases and the J segment 0 bases; nucleotides outside the gene matches: 0. Germline V gives CDR1 SGDLS, CDR2 YYNGEE. The CDR3 runs to 15 residues. The CDR3 DNA follows: TGTGCCAGCAGCGTGACAGGGGGCTCCTACAATGAGCAGTTCTTC. As protein: CASSVTGGSYNEQFF.

V is TRBV27 and J is TRBJ2-7, with D perhaps matching TRBD2 (5 bases). The CDR3 totals 14 residues. V lost 5 bases to trimming and J lost 2 bases, with 13 bases between them. Germline CDR1 reads MNHEY; CDR2 reads SMNVEV (reference sequence). CDR3 sequence (DNA): TGTGCCAGCAGTAGCCAGCGGCTCACCTACGAGCAGTACTTC. It codes for CASSSQRLTYEQYF.

The chain recombines TRBV20-1 with TRBJ1-1; no clear D. Germline-derived CDR1 and CDR2 are DFQATT and SNEGSKA (reference sequence). Trimming removed 4 bases from V and 10 bases from J, with 7 bases in between. The CDR3 consists of 9 residues. The DNA of the CDR3 is TGCAGTGCTACGGTGGGAGCTTTCTTT. It is translated as CSATVGAFF.

The J gene is TRBJ1-5, the V gene TRBV29-1; D gene uncertain. Trimming took off 3 bases at V and 6 bases at J, with 12 bases between the two ends. There are 13 residues in the CDR3. Germline CDR1 is SQVTM and CDR2 is ANQGSEA. The DNA of the CDR3 is TGCAGCGTTGAGCCTTCACCGGGTCAGCCCCAGCATTTT. This sequence encodes CSVEPSPGQPQHF.